The 22 T cell receptor beta chains presented below share a single source sample, sequenced in a study of cytomegalovirus exposure and HLA in healthy donors. The PCR used 60 Vbeta and 13 Jbeta primers. The data were produced by immunoSEQ multiplex PCR, yet TCRdb's version contains in-frame clones alone and is incomplete. The repertoire holds about 160,000 clones, about three quarters seen once, with around 1.5% in the top ten. Sample: PBMCs. The source is a woman younger than 45 in good health and CMV-seronegative.

The chain employs TRBV5-5 and TRBJ2-7, with D possibly being TRBD2 (5 bases). V dropped 3 bases and J dropped 3 bases, with 7 bases sitting between them. This CDR3 spans 12 amino acids. The germline V gene has CDR1 SGHKS and CDR2 YYEKEE (reference sequence). DNA for the CDR3: TGTGCCAGCAGCTGGGAGAGCTACGAGCAGTACTTC. This codes for CASSWESYEQYF.

This rearrangement joins TRBV5-4 to TRBJ1-4; unclear D gene. The CDR3 contains 18 residues. CDR1 is SGHNT and CDR2 is YYREEE in the germline V gene (reference sequence). V lost 0 bases and J lost 0, with 15 bases in between. The DNA of the CDR3 is TGTGCCAGCAGCTTGGCCGTCGACGGGGTTGCAACTAATGAAAAACTGTTTTTT. It encodes CASSLAVDGVATNEKLFF.

This clone has more than one count but fewer than ten. The chain has TRBV28 and TRBJ1-6; 7 bases match TRBD1. Trimming cost V 6 bases and J 9 bases; bases outside gene matches: 5. The CDR3 has 13 amino acids. Germline CDR1 and CDR2: MDHEN and SYDVKM. The DNA of the CDR3 is TGTGCCAGCAGCGGGACAGAGATTTCACCCCTCCACTTT. This gives the protein CASSGTEISPLHF.

Written as DNA, the CDR3 is TGTGCCAGCACAAGACAGGACTCCTACGAGCAGTACTTC. Residues: CASTRQDSYEQYF. V is TRBV2 and J is TRBJ2-7; maybe TRBD1 (6 bases). V was cut by 7 bases and J by 0 bases, with 10 bases left in between. Germline CDR1 and CDR2: SNHLY and FYNNEI. The CDR3 is made up of 13 amino acids.

The chain links TRBV30 to TRBJ2-7, with TRBD1 matching 7 bases. CDR3 length: 13 amino acids. The J segment lost 3 bases and the V segment lost 1 base, leaving 3 bases of the junction unmatched. Germline V gene data show CDR1 as GTSNPN and CDR2 as SVGIG (reference sequence). The CDR3, as DNA: TGTGCCTGGAGTGGGGACAGCAACTACGAGCAGTACTTC. Its translation: CAWSGDSNYEQYF.

The chain links TRBV5-4 to TRBJ2-2; no clear D gene. Germline V gives CDR1 SGHNT, CDR2 YYREEE (reference sequence). The ends were cut back, 0 bases at V and 7 bases at J, with 7 bases in the middle. This CDR3 has 13 amino acids. CDR3 nucleotide sequence: TGTGCCAGCAGCTTGGACCGCGTCGGGGAGCTGTTTTTT. Amino acid sequence: CASSLDRVGELFF.

This chain links TRBV6-1 with TRBJ2-5; possible D gene TRBD1, 7 bases. The J call may be incorrect, as the DNA end agrees better with TRBJ2-7. CDR1 is MNHNS and CDR2 is SASEGT in the germline V gene. The CDR3 is 13 residues long. The DNA for the CDR3 is TGTGCCAGCGGGCGGGACAGCCCCTACGAGCAGTACTTC. Residues: CASGRDSPYEQYF.

This CDR3 reads CASSNKRLAAYNEQFF. The CDR3 DNA sequence: TGTGCCAGCAGCAACAAGCGGCTAGCGGCCTACAATGAGCAGTTCTTC. The V call is TRBV7-2, the J call TRBJ2-1; 7 bases are a match to TRBD2. V lost 5 bases and J lost 2; bases outside the gene matches: 9. This CDR3 has 16 amino acids. Germline-derived CDR1 and CDR2 are SGHTA and FQGNSA.

This chain's CDR3 is CASSPGGNTIYF. The DNA of the CDR3 is TGTGCCAGTAGTCCAGGGGGAAACACCATATATTTT. The J gene is TRBJ1-3, the V gene TRBV19; possible D gene TRBD1, 5 bases. V dropped 5 bases and J dropped 4 bases, with 6 bases sitting between them. CDR3 length: 12 amino acids. Looked up from germline, CDR1 is LNHDA and CDR2 is SQIVND (reference sequence).

This CDR3 is CASSLQGAHLYGYTF. The CDR3 bases are TGTGCCAGCAGCTTACAGGGGGCGCATCTCTATGGCTACACCTTC. The V call is TRBV7-9, the J call TRBJ1-2, with 8 bases that match TRBD1. Germline-derived CDR1 and CDR2 are SEHNR and FQNEAQ (reference sequence). This CDR3 has 15 amino acids. With V trimmed by 2 bases and J by 4 bases, 6 bases remained unmatched.

The rearrangement links TRBV7-2 to TRBJ2-3; 9 nucleotides match TRBD2. Unmatched junction bases numbered 9, after V lost 5 bases and J lost 6 bases. There are 15 residues in the CDR3. Looked up from germline, CDR1 is SGHTA and CDR2 is FQGNSA. The CDR3 region has the DNA TGTGCCAGCAGCCTGACTGGGACTAGCTCGGATACGCAGTATTTT. Its translation: CASSLTGTSSDTQYF.

The chain uses TRBV19 and TRBJ2-3, with 7 bases identical to TRBD2. CDR3 size: 14 residues. CDR1 is LNHDA, CDR2 SQIVND, per germline (reference sequence). J lost 4 bases, V lost 5 bases, and 6 bases had no gene match. The CDR3 is CASSLGLGSDTQYF. The CDR3 coding sequence is TGTGCCAGTAGTCTTGGACTAGGGTCAGATACGCAGTATTTT.

The genes are TRBV12-5 and TRBJ2-1, with TRBD2 identical over 7 bases. The CDR3 covers 15 residues. CDR1 and CDR2 from the germline V gene are LGHNT and FRNRAP. J was trimmed by 8 bases and V by 6 bases; bases with no gene match: 13. The CDR3 nucleotides read TGTGCTAGTGGAAGGGACTACCCCTACATTGATGAGCAGTTCTTC. Protein: CASGRDYPYIDEQFF.

J is TRBJ2-1 and V is TRBV5-1; TRBD1 matches at 10 bases. Germline V gives CDR1 SGHRS, CDR2 YFSETQ. This CDR3 has 14 amino acids. Trimming took 6 bases from V and 7 from J; bases not matched to a gene: 7. Written as DNA, the CDR3 is TGCGCCAGCACCACGACAGGGGGCGGGAATGAGCAGTTCTTC. Its protein is CASTTTGGGNEQFF.

The V call is TRBV9, the J call TRBJ2-7; possible D gene TRBD1, 5 bases. In germline, CDR1 is SGDLS, CDR2 YYNGEE. Trimming removed 4 bases at V and 0 bases at J, with 11 bases between. The CDR3 has 14 residues. The CDR3 sequence: CASSLTGTSYEQYF. As DNA, the CDR3 is TGTGCCAGCAGCCTTACAGGTACCTCCTACGAGCAGTACTTC.

V and J are TRBV5-1 and TRBJ1-1; D possibly corresponds to TRBD1 (6 bases). V was cut by 0 bases and J by 1 base, with 10 bases left in between. Germline V gene lookup returns CDR1 SGHRS and CDR2 YFSETQ. The CDR3 is 15 residues long. CDR3: CASSLDGQRNTEAFF. In DNA form, the CDR3 reads TGCGCCAGCAGCTTGGACGGACAGCGGAACACTGAAGCTTTCTTT.

The V and J genes are TRBV7-9 and TRBJ2-7; 8 bases are a match to TRBD2. Germline assignment: CDR1 SEHNR and CDR2 FQNEAQ (reference sequence). The CDR3 spans 16 residues. V lost 5 bases to trimming and J lost 1 base; unmatched junction nucleotides: 10. The CDR3 here is CASSPPGLGSSYEQYF. As DNA, the CDR3 is TGTGCCAGCAGCCCTCCGGGACTAGGGAGTTCCTACGAGCAGTACTTC.

This clone has a handful of counts. This chain joins TRBV6-5 and TRBJ1-4; 7 bases agree with TRBD1. The junction had 5 bases not matched to a gene; V was cut back by 4 bases and J by 0 bases. The CDR3 consists of 16 residues. CDR1 is MNHEY, CDR2 SVGAGI, per germline. The CDR3 region has the DNA TGTGCCAGCAGTTCCCGGGACAGCGCAACTAATGAAAAACTGTTTTTT. Protein: CASSSRDSATNEKLFF.

The V gene is TRBV2, the J gene TRBJ1-1; D gene uncertain. Trimming stripped 8 bases from V and 1 base from J, with 11 bases between. Germline CDR1 is SNHLY and CDR2 is FYNNEI. The CDR3 extends over 13 amino acids. CDR3 in DNA: TGTGCCAGCGCGAGTGGCGGGAACACTGAAGCTTTCTTT. It specifies CASASGGNTEAFF.

This rearrangement joins TRBV2 to TRBJ1-1; TRBD1 aligns across 7 bases. The V gene's germline CDR1 is SNHLY and CDR2 FYNNEI. V was pared by 6 bases and J by 3 bases, with 4 bases of the junction left unmatched. This CDR3 region has 13 residues. The chain's CDR3 is CASRDRPYTEAFF. CDR3 DNA sequence: TGTGCCAGCAGGGACAGGCCTTACACTGAAGCTTTCTTT.

The chain is built from TRBV6-1 and TRBJ2-7, with TRBD2 identical over 11 bases. CDR3 length: 14 amino acids. The germline gives CDR1 MNHNS, CDR2 SASEGT. Unmatched junction bases numbered 5, after V lost 6 bases and J lost 4 bases. CDR3 loop: CASSNSGGGYEQYF. CDR3 DNA sequence: TGTGCCAGCAGCAATAGCGGGGGGGGGTACGAGCAGTACTTC.

V gene TRBV7-3 combines with J gene TRBJ1-2, with D perhaps TRBD1 (5 bases). Deletions cut 0 bases from V and 4 bases from J, with 21 bases between. Germline CDR1 SGHTA, CDR2 FQGTGA. The CDR3 is made up of 18 amino acids. The DNA of the CDR3 is TGTGCCAGCAGCTTAACCGGGGGTTCGGCAGGGATCCGCTATGGCTACACCTTC. Translated: CASSLTGGSAGIRYGYTF. The full variable domain, in which reference TRBV7-3 and TRBJ1-2 provide the parts outside the CDR3, is GAGVSQTPSNKVTEKGKYVELRCDPISGHTALYWYRQSLGQGPEFLIYFQGTGAADDSGLPNDRFFAVRPEGSVSTLKIQRTERGDSAVYLCASSLTGGSAGIRYGYTFGSGTRLTVV.